A selection of T cell receptor beta chains follows, all from one sample in a study of shared clonotypes between healthy human individuals. Method: immunoSEQ multiplex PCR; TCRdb's copy keeps in-frame clones and lacks some. The table includes around 2,000,000 clones, roughly 95% detected once. Sequences were obtained from naive CD8+ T cells sorted from blood. The receptors shown here come from a man between 18 and 29 years old in good health. Each CDR3 is given with its conserved first and last residue. The D gene is left open where the match is weak. Only some rows state a clone size, as once, few, many or a class for expanded clones.

TGCAGCGTTACCCTTAGGGGGCAGGGGGAGACCCAGTACTTC	CSVTLRGQGETQYF	.	TRBD1	TRBJ2-5	TRBV29-1
TGTGCCAGCAGCTTAGCGGGGACAGGGGACCCACACAATGAGCAGTTCTTC	CASSLAGTGDPHNEQFF	.	TRBD1	TRBJ2-1	TRBV7-9
TGTGGGGTAGGGGCCGTGTTCTACAATGAGCAGTTCTTC	CGVGAVFYNEQFF	.	.	TRBJ2-1	TRBV27
TGTGCCAGCAGCCCGCCGGGAGAGACCCAGTACTTC	CASSPPGETQYF	.	.	TRBJ2-5	TRBV9
TGTGCCATCAGTGAGTCGACAGGGTTTTCGGGCTACACCTTC	CAISESTGFSGYTF	once	TRBD1	TRBJ1-2	TRBV10-3
TGCGCCAGCAGCCCGGGACAGAGTATCCACGAGCAGTACTTC	CASSPGQSIHEQYF	.	TRBD1	TRBJ2-7	TRBV4-1
TGTGCCTCCTTGTCTGCAGGCAACACTGAAGCTTTCTTT	CASLSAGNTEAFF	.	.	TRBJ1-1	TRBV30
TGTGCCAGCAGGACGGACCCGACAGACTTTCATTCACCCCTCCACTTT	CASRTDPTDFHSPLHF	.	.	TRBJ1-6	TRBV2
TGCGCCAGCAGCCAAGATTGGCGGGAGGGCCCCTACGAGCAGTACTTC	CASSQDWREGPYEQYF	.	TRBD2	TRBJ2-7	TRBV4-1
TGTGCCAGCAGTGTGGTAGCCGTCTTAGAGACCCAGTACTTC	CASSVVAVLETQYF	.	.	TRBJ2-5	TRBV2
TGTGCCAGCAGCTTAGGCCCCGGGACAGGGATGCACGAGCAGTACTTC	CASSLGPGTGMHEQYF	.	TRBD1	TRBJ2-7	TRBV7-8
TGTGCCAGCAGCTCCAGTACCATGAACACTGAAGCTTTCTTT	CASSSSTMNTEAFF	once	.	TRBJ1-1	TRBV7-9
TGTGCCAGCAGTTCCTCCGAAGCCACCAACCCTTATGGCTACACCTTC	CASSSSEATNPYGYTF	.	.	TRBJ1-2	TRBV28
TGTGCCAGCAGCCCACACACCGGGGGGAGCTCCTACAATGAGCAGTTCTTC	CASSPHTGGSSYNEQFF	.	TRBD2	TRBJ2-1	TRBV9
TGTGCCAGCAGCCCTATCACAGGGGGCAAAAACTATGGCTACACCTTC	CASSPITGGKNYGYTF	.	TRBD1	TRBJ1-2	TRBV7-9
TGTGCCAGCAGCCCCCCGGTTGCCTCCTACGAGCAGTACTTC	CASSPPVASYEQYF	.	.	TRBJ2-7	TRBV5-5
TGTGCCAGCGAAAGCGGGGACCACTCCTACAATGAGCAGTTCTTC	CASESGDHSYNEQFF	.	TRBD2	TRBJ2-1	TRBV28
TGTGCCAGCAGTTCGACAGGGATGAATCAGCCCCAGCATTTT	CASSSTGMNQPQHF	.	TRBD1	TRBJ1-5	TRBV6-5
TGTGCCAGCAGCTTATCGTTAGGGGGGCGGGAGAACGAGCAGTACTTC	CASSLSLGGRENEQYF	.	.	TRBJ2-7	TRBV7-9
TGCGCCAGCAGTGAGTCAGAGACTAGCGAGCAGTACTTC	CASSESETSEQYF	.	.	TRBJ2-7	TRBV10-1
TGTGCCAGCAGACTAGGAGCTTCCTACGATGAGCAGTACTTC	CASRLGASYDEQYF	.	.	TRBJ2-7	TRBV6-1
TGTGCCAGCAGCCCGCGACTAGCGGCGAACACCGGGGAGCTGTTTTTT	CASSPRLAANTGELFF	few	TRBD2	TRBJ2-2	TRBV13
TGTGCCAGCAGTTACTCAGCTCAGTCACCCCTCCACTTT	CASSYSAQSPLHF	.	.	TRBJ1-6	TRBV6-5
TGTGCCAGCAGCTTAGAGGTGAACACTGAAGCTTTCTTT	CASSLEVNTEAFF	.	.	TRBJ1-1	TRBV11-2
TGCGCCAGCAGCCAAGAAAGTGTCAGGAAGGAGGAGCAGTACTTC	CASSQESVRKEEQYF	.	.	TRBJ2-7	TRBV4-3
TGTGCCAGTAGTATTGCCCCCTTGGGTAGGGTCGAGCAGTACTTC	CASSIAPLGRVEQYF	.	.	TRBJ2-7	TRBV19
TGCAGTGGAATAAAAGGGTCACCCCTCCACTTT	CSGIKGSPLHF	.	.	TRBJ1-6	TRBV20-1
TGTGCCAGCAGCGTGGGGATCCTAGCGGGGGGACAAGAGACCCAGTACTTC	CASSVGILAGGQETQYF	.	TRBD2	TRBJ2-5	TRBV9
TGCGCCAGCAGCCAAGTGATGGCTTTTTCCTACAATGAGCAGTTCTTC	CASSQVMAFSYNEQFF	.	.	TRBJ2-1	TRBV4-3
TGTGCCAGCAGTTTCGACAGTTACAATGAGCAGTTCTTC	CASSFDSYNEQFF	.	.	TRBJ2-1	TRBV27
TGTGCCAGCAGCTCCTATAGCGTCGACGCCTACAATGAGCAGTTCTTC	CASSSYSVDAYNEQFF	once	.	TRBJ2-1	TRBV13
TGTGCCAGCAGTTATACTAGCGGGGGGGAAGAGACCCAGTACTTC	CASSYTSGGEETQYF	.	TRBD2	TRBJ2-5	TRBV7-9
TGTGCCAGCAGCTCCGTCCCGGGACTAGCGGGGGGTTCCGGGGCCCAGTACTTC	CASSSVPGLAGGSGAQYF	once	TRBD2	TRBJ2-5	TRBV7-9
TGTGCCAGCAGTGAAGGCCCGGGAGATACGCAGTATTTT	CASSEGPGDTQYF	.	.	TRBJ2-3	TRBV25-1
TGTGCCAGCAGTTTAAGAGGGAAGAGTCAGCCCCAGCATTTT	CASSLRGKSQPQHF	.	.	TRBJ1-5	TRBV28
TGTGCTAGTGGTCCCACGGGAGCGGGCGCCACCTACGAGCAGTACTTC	CASGPTGAGATYEQYF	.	.	TRBJ2-7	TRBV12-5
TGTGCCAGCAGTGACGCCAGCAGCTACAATGAGCAGTTCTTC	CASSDASSYNEQFF	.	.	TRBJ2-1	TRBV2
TGTGCCACAGGAGGGGCGGCGGTGGGCAATCAGCCCCAGCATTTT	CATGGAAVGNQPQHF	.	.	TRBJ1-5	TRBV27
TGTGCCAGCAGCCTCTGGACTAGCGGGAGTCGGGAGGAGACCCAGTACTTC	CASSLWTSGSREETQYF	.	TRBD2	TRBJ2-5	TRBV5-6
TGTGCCAGCAGTTTCCGCCCGACAGGGGGCAACTATGGCTACACCTTC	CASSFRPTGGNYGYTF	.	TRBD1	TRBJ1-2	TRBV27
TGTGCCAGCAGTGAGGGACTAGCGCTAGGTAGCACAGATACGCAGTATTTT	CASSEGLALGSTDTQYF	.	TRBD2	TRBJ2-3	TRBV2
TGTGCCAGCAGTTTAGATCTCTCCTACGAGCAGTACTTC	CASSLDLSYEQYF	.	.	TRBJ2-7	TRBV27
TGTGCCAGCAGCTTAGAGGGAGGACAATACAATGAGCAGTTCTTC	CASSLEGGQYNEQFF	.	.	TRBJ2-1	TRBV11-2
TGTGCCAGCAGTTACCGAGCGGGAGGCCTCTACAATGAGCAGTTCTTC	CASSYRAGGLYNEQFF	.	TRBD2	TRBJ2-1	TRBV27
TGTGCCAGCAGCCAAGTGTATAGCGGGGGGGAAGGCTACGAGCAGTACTTC	CASSQVYSGGEGYEQYF	.	TRBD2	TRBJ2-7	TRBV4-2
TGTGCCAGCAGCACGGACAGGGGATACGAGCAGTACTTC	CASSTDRGYEQYF	once	TRBD1	TRBJ2-7	TRBV7-3
TGTGCCAGCAGTGGACGGAACCAAGAGACCCAGTACTTC	CASSGRNQETQYF	once	.	TRBJ2-5	TRBV28
TGTGCCAGCAGCTTGGTTGGGACAGGGCGTACTGAAGCTTTCTTT	CASSLVGTGRTEAFF	.	TRBD1	TRBJ1-1	TRBV5-8
TGTGCCAGCAGCTTCACGGGGGCCGGGGAGCTGTTTTTT	CASSFTGAGELFF	.	.	TRBJ2-2	TRBV13
TGTGCCAGCAGCTTACTGGACGGTATAGATACGCAGTATTTT	CASSLLDGIDTQYF	.	.	TRBJ2-3	TRBV7-2
TGTGCCAGCAGCGGGGGACAGGGATACGAGCAGTACTTC	CASSGGQGYEQYF	.	TRBD1	TRBJ2-7	TRBV7-9
TGTGCCAGCAGTTATTTGGGGACCAACTACGAGCAGTACTTC	CASSYLGTNYEQYF	once	.	TRBJ2-7	TRBV6-6
TGTGCCAGCAGCTTCGGGCAGATCACCGGGGAGCTGTTTTTT	CASSFGQITGELFF	.	.	TRBJ2-2	TRBV5-6
TGTGCCAGTAGTATAGACCACAATGAGCAGTTCTTC	CASSIDHNEQFF	.	.	TRBJ2-1	TRBV19
TGCGCCAGCAGCTTGGATCCGGCCTGGGGAAACATTCAGTACTTC	CASSLDPAWGNIQYF	.	.	TRBJ2-4	TRBV5-1
TGTGCCTGGGGCCAAGGGGGCACAAGCAATCAGCCCCAGCATTTT	CAWGQGGTSNQPQHF	.	TRBD1	TRBJ1-5	TRBV30
TGTGCCAGCACCCATGGAGGAGGGAGCACCGGGGAGCTGTTTTTT	CASTHGGGSTGELFF	.	.	TRBJ2-2	TRBV9
TGCAGCGCTCTGAACGGGTACAGGGATGGTGGTGGCTACACCTTC	CSALNGYRDGGGYTF	.	.	TRBJ1-2	TRBV29-1
TGTGCCTGGAGTGTACAGGGGAGTGGTTACGAGCAGTACTTC	CAWSVQGSGYEQYF	.	TRBD1	TRBJ2-7	TRBV30
TGCGCCAGCAGCCACTACGGGACGGCTGGCACTGAAGCTTTCTTT	CASSHYGTAGTEAFF	.	.	TRBJ1-1	TRBV4-1